The present T cell receptor (beta chain) was sequenced within a study of shared clonotypes between healthy human individuals. As processed by the authors: Because ImmunoSEQ provided only junction sequences with no quality scores, the filtering differed. Here immunoSEQ multiplex PCR was the method, and the copy in TCRdb shows in-frame clones only, minus some. V and J calls and clone size come straight from that table; D and trimming were deduced from the DNA. Of 2 million to 2.5 million clones listed, roughly 90% are singletons. This TCR was sampled from a young man in good health. Some clones in this sample may be carry-over from other donors' samples. Sequencing was performed on naive CD4+ T cells from PBMCs. Sample subset: CD45RA+ positively selected.

The CDR3 DNA reads as TGTGCCAGCAGTTTACTGGGAGTCTACCAAGAGACCCAGTACTTC. Residues: CASSLLGVYQETQYF. The chain uses TRBV27 and TRBJ2-5, with a possible D match to TRBD2 (5 bases). V gave up 2 bases and J gave up 0 bases, with 10 bases separating them. Germline V gene data show CDR1 as MNHEY and CDR2 as SMNVEV (reference sequence). The CDR3 sequence is 15 residues long.